This T cell receptor (beta chain) derives from a study of shared clonotypes between healthy human individuals. Study-wide findings and caveats: Measured sharing among donors was expected to vary with sequencing depth. Estimated richness values were generally larger in naive subsets than in memory subsets. Clonotypes shared by all four sorted-subset donors had higher generation probabilities than non-shared clonotypes.

Each PCR replicate from the sorted subsets contained around 200 ng DNA, which is some 31,000 T cell genomes. Profiled with immunoSEQ multiplex PCR; TCRdb holds only in-frame clones, not every one. The sample shows about 2.5 million clones, under 95% of them seen only once. Details on this clone: Its antigen is as yet unknown.

Specimen: naive CD4+ T cells from PBMCs. Subset meaning: CD45RA+ positively selected. This TCR was recovered from a man aged 18-30 years in good health. Some clones in this sample may be carry-over from other donors' samples.

The CDR3 nucleotides read TGTGCCAGCAGTTCTCCCCTGGGGGGTTCCCGCCCCGAAAAACTGTTTTTT. Its protein product is CASSSPLGGSRPEKLFF. The rearrangement links TRBV28 to TRBJ1-4; TRBD1 is a possible D gene (5 bases). This CDR3 has 17 residues. Germline CDR1 MDHEN, CDR2 SYDVKM. Deletions cut 4 bases from V and 8 bases from J, with 23 bases between.